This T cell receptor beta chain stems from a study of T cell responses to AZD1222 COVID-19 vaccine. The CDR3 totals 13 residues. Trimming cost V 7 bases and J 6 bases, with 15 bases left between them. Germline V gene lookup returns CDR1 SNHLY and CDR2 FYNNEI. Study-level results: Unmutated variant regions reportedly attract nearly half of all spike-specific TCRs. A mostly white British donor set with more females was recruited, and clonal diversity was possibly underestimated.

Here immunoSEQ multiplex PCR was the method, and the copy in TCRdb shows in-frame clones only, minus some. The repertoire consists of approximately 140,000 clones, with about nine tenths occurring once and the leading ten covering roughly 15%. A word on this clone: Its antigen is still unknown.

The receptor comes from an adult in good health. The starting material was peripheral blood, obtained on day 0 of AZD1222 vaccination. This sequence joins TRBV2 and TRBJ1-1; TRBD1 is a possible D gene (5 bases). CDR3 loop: CASTSGRTAEAFF. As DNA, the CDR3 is TGTGCCAGCACCTCAGGGCGCACCGCTGAAGCTTTCTTT.